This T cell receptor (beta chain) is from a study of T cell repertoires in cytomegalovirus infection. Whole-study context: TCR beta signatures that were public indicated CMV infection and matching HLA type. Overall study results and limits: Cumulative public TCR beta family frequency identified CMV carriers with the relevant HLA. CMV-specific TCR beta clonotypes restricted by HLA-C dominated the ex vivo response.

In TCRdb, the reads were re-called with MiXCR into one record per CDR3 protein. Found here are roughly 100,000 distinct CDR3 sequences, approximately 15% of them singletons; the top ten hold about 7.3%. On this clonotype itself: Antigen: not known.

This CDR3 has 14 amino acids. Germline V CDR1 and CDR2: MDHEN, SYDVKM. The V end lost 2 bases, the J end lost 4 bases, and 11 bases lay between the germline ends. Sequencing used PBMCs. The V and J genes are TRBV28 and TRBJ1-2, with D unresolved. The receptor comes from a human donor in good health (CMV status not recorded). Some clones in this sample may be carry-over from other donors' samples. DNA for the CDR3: TGTGCCAGCAGTTTAGCCCGGGAGGCCTATGGCTACACCTTC. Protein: CASSLAREAYGYTF.